A selection of T cell receptor beta chains follows, all from one sample in a study of T cell repertoires in cytomegalovirus infection. From the reads, TCRdb called clonotypes with MiXCR, one entry per CDR3 protein. The sample consists of 800,000 to 950,000 distinct CDR3 sequences, approximately 29% of them appearing once. These receptors have no known antigen. This specimen was cultured CD8+ T cells from PBMCs, taken from culture after CMV antigen stimulation. Receptors originate from a human donor in good health (CMV status not recorded). Some clones in this sample may be carry-over from other donors' samples. The CDR3 runs from the conserved cysteine through the conserved F or W. Fields, in order: clone size, D gene, V gene, J gene, CDR3 protein, CDR3 DNA. A D gene is named only where the DNA matches it firmly. Some rows have no size entry. The others give once, few or many, or a class for an expanded clone.

clone_size: .
d_call: TRBD2
v_call: TRBV4-1
j_call: TRBJ2-3
cdr3_aa: CASSLRGVDTDTQYF
cdr3_nt: TGCGCCAGCAGCCTTCGGGGGGTAGACACAGATACGCAGTATTTT

clone_size: .
d_call: TRBD1
v_call: TRBV14
j_call: TRBJ2-1
cdr3_aa: CASSHPGTGTYNEQFF
cdr3_nt: TGTGCCAGCAGCCATCCCGGGACAGGGACGTACAATGAGCAGTTCTTC

clone_size: .
d_call: TRBD1
v_call: TRBV27
j_call: TRBJ1-2
cdr3_aa: CASRQGGGLGYGYTF
cdr3_nt: TGTGCCAGCAGACAGGGGGGGGGGCTAGGCTATGGCTACACCTTC

clone_size: .
d_call: .
v_call: TRBV19
j_call: TRBJ1-2
cdr3_aa: CASSLIRDADIHYGYTF
cdr3_nt: TGTGCCAGTAGTCTCATCCGGGACGCCGACATTCACTATGGCTACACCTTC

clone_size: .
d_call: .
v_call: TRBV6-5
j_call: TRBJ1-2
cdr3_aa: CASSYSSDPNYGYTF
cdr3_nt: TGTGCCAGCAGTTACTCCAGCGACCCCAACTATGGCTACACCTTC

clone_size: few
d_call: .
v_call: TRBV7-9
j_call: TRBJ2-5
cdr3_aa: CASSLSGRGPPETQYF
cdr3_nt: TGTGCCAGCAGCCTCTCTGGGCGGGGCCCCCCGGAGACCCAGTACTTC

clone_size: .
d_call: TRBD1
v_call: TRBV6-8
j_call: TRBJ2-1
cdr3_aa: CASSLSPGQGFLEQFF
cdr3_nt: TGTGCCAGCAGCCTCTCTCCGGGACAGGGCTTCCTTGAGCAGTTCTTC

clone_size: few
d_call: .
v_call: TRBV7-9
j_call: TRBJ2-5
cdr3_aa: CASSFPTGVGETQYF
cdr3_nt: TGTGCCAGCAGCTTCCCTACGGGGGTCGGGGAGACCCAGTACTTC

clone_size: few
d_call: .
v_call: TRBV9
j_call: TRBJ2-3
cdr3_aa: CASSVAGGTTDTQYF
cdr3_nt: TGTGCCAGCAGCGTAGCAGGCGGGACCACAGATACGCAGTATTTT

clone_size: .
d_call: .
v_call: TRBV6-2/TRBV6-3
j_call: TRBJ2-3
cdr3_aa: CASSYQLRTFADTQYF
cdr3_nt: TGTGCCAGCAGTTACCAACTCCGGACGTTTGCAGATACGCAGTATTTT

clone_size: once
d_call: TRBD2
v_call: TRBV7-3
j_call: TRBJ2-3
cdr3_aa: CASSSEGSGAGGEDTQYF
cdr3_nt: TGTGCCAGCAGCTCGGAGGGCTCGGGGGCGGGGGGGGAGGATACGCAGTATTTT

clone_size: .
d_call: TRBD1
v_call: TRBV7-8
j_call: TRBJ1-1
cdr3_aa: CASSSPGTVGNTEAFF
cdr3_nt: TGTGCCAGCAGCAGTCCCGGGACAGTAGGGAACACTGAAGCTTTCTTT

clone_size: .
d_call: TRBD1
v_call: TRBV6-6
j_call: TRBJ2-3
cdr3_aa: CAGSTGLGTDTQYF
cdr3_nt: TGTGCCGGCTCGACAGGGTTGGGTACAGATACGCAGTATTTT

clone_size: .
d_call: .
v_call: TRBV15
j_call: TRBJ2-1
cdr3_aa: CATSRSKGPSSYNEQFF
cdr3_nt: TGTGCCACCAGCAGATCGAAGGGGCCTAGCTCCTACAATGAGCAGTTCTTC

clone_size: .
d_call: TRBD2
v_call: TRBV27
j_call: TRBJ2-2
cdr3_aa: CASSFRGGAWAGELFF
cdr3_nt: TGTGCCAGCAGTTTCCGCGGGGGGGCCTGGGCCGGGGAGCTGTTTTTT

clone_size: .
d_call: .
v_call: TRBV20-1
j_call: TRBJ1-5
cdr3_aa: CSAPDRFGNQPQHF
cdr3_nt: TGCAGTGCTCCCGACAGATTCGGCAATCAGCCCCAGCATTTT